This entry lists 14 T cell receptor beta chains sequenced from one sample in a study of T cell responses to AZD1222 COVID-19 vaccine. Generated by immunoSEQ multiplex PCR, the TCRdb table keeps only in-frame clones and is missing some. This table holds 140,000 to 150,000 clones, 82% found once. The material was peripheral blood, obtained on day 0 of MenACWY control vaccination. The receptors come from an adult in good health.

This chain joins TRBV5-1 and TRBJ2-5; 8 bases line up with TRBD2. This CDR3 is built from 15 residues. CDR1 and CDR2 from the germline V gene are SGHRS and YFSETQ. With 0 bases clipped from V and 5 bases from J, the junction kept 6 bases outside the gene matches. The CDR3 sequence: CASSLGSAGVETQYF. The CDR3 coding sequence is TGCGCCAGCAGCTTGGGGTCAGCGGGGGTGGAGACCCAGTACTTC.

The J gene is TRBJ2-3, the V gene TRBV6-5; 7 positions match TRBD1. The length of the CDR3 is 14 residues. CDR1 MNHEY and CDR2 SVGAGI come from the germline V gene. The V segment lost 2 bases and the J segment 8 bases; nucleotides outside the gene matches: 7. Here the CDR3 DNA reads TGTGCCAGCAGTTACAGAAAGAACAGGGGTACGCAGTATTTT. Translated, it gives CASSYRKNRGTQYF.

In this sample, this clone turned up a few times. The chain employs TRBV18 and TRBJ1-4; D is unclear. The V end lost 3 bases, the J end lost 0 bases, and 14 bases lay between the germline ends. The CDR3 extends over 17 amino acids. In germline, CDR1 is KGHSH, CDR2 LQKENI. The CDR3 protein is CASSPAGGRATNEKLFF. CDR3 coding DNA: TGTGCCAGCTCACCTGCGGGAGGGAGAGCAACTAATGAAAAACTGTTTTTT.

This chain connects TRBV5-6 to TRBJ1-5; 8 bases line up with TRBD1. The CDR3 totals 14 residues. The trim removed 4 bases at V and 6 bases at J, leaving 6 bases unmatched. Germline V CDR1 and CDR2: SGHDT, YYEEEE. CDR3 nucleotides: TGTGCCAGCAGCGCGGACAGGGTTGGTCAGCCCCAGCATTTT. Protein sequence: CASSADRVGQPQHF.

The CDR3 coding sequence is TGTGCCAGCAGTTTTCACCGGGGTGGCCAAGAGACCCAGTACTTC. Protein product: CASSFHRGGQETQYF. This rearrangement joins TRBV27 to TRBJ2-5; D is perhaps TRBD2 (5 bases). In germline, CDR1 is MNHEY, CDR2 SMNVEV (reference sequence). Trimming pared 3 bases from V and 1 base from J, leaving 12 bases between. There are 15 residues in the CDR3.

The rearrangement joins TRBV6-5 to TRBJ1-1; the D is unclear. The CDR3 runs 15 residues. V shed 0 bases and J shed 2 bases, with 10 bases lying between them. Looked up from germline, CDR1 is MNHEY and CDR2 is SVGAGI. DNA for the CDR3: TGTGCCAGCAGTTACTCGAGCCGGATTAACACTGAAGCTTTCTTT. It codes for CASSYSSRINTEAFF.

V and J are TRBV6-5 and TRBJ2-5; D might be TRBD1 (6 bases). Germline V gives CDR1 MNHEY, CDR2 SVGAGI. The CDR3 totals 13 residues. The germline V and J ends were trimmed by 6 bases and 2 bases, with 10 bases remaining between them. This CDR3 reads CASSPRGQETQYF. The CDR3 nucleotides are TGTGCCAGCAGCCCCAGGGGTCAAGAGACCCAGTACTTC.

The chain has TRBV19 and TRBJ2-2; 7 positions match TRBD2. The CDR3 totals 17 residues. The J segment lost 7 bases and the V segment lost 7 bases, leaving 18 bases of the junction unmatched. Germline CDR1 and CDR2: LNHDA and SQIVND (reference sequence). The CDR3 reads CASTPGSRGSGIGELFF. CDR3 bases: TGTGCCAGTACCCCCGGGTCGCGGGGGAGCGGTATCGGGGAGCTGTTTTTT.

V usage is TRBV18 and J usage is TRBJ2-1; 8 bases line up with TRBD1. The CDR3 loop spans 14 amino acids. The germline V gene encodes CDR1 KGHSH and CDR2 LQKENI. V was clipped by 6 bases and J by 6 bases; unmatched bases: 7. This chain's CDR3 is CASSSGGAPNEQFF. CDR3 DNA: TGTGCCAGCTCCTCAGGGGGCGCTCCCAATGAGCAGTTCTTC.

The chain couples TRBV11-2 to TRBJ1-1, with D maybe TRBD1 (6 bases). The CDR3 runs 14 residues. Per germline, CDR1 SGHAT and CDR2 FQNNGV. With 1 base removed from V and 4 bases from J, the gap between germline ends came to 10 bases. CDR3 region: CASSLVAGATEAFF. CDR3 bases: TGTGCCAGCAGCTTAGTGGCAGGGGCCACTGAAGCTTTCTTT. Based on the CDR3 plus reference TRBV11-2 and TRBJ1-1, the full variable domain is EAGVAQSPRYKIIEKRQSVAFWCNPISGHATLYWYQQILGQGPKLLIQFQNNGVVDDSQLPKDRFSAERLKGVDSTLKIQPAKLEDSAVYLCASSLVAGATEAFFGQGTRLTVV.

In this sample, this clone turned up a few times. V and J are TRBV29-1 and TRBJ1-1; maybe TRBD1 (6 bases). In germline, CDR1 is SQVTM, CDR2 ANQGSEA. The V end was cut by 3 bases, the J end by 1 base, with 12 bases between. The CDR3 runs to 14 residues. CDR3 loop: CSVDPDSWNTEAFF. CDR3 coding DNA: TGCAGCGTTGACCCGGACAGCTGGAACACTGAAGCTTTCTTT.

The chain links TRBV5-5 to TRBJ2-7, with 7 bases lining up with TRBD1. Germline CDR1 and CDR2: SGHKS and YYEKEE (reference sequence). CDR3 size: 15 residues. V lost 2 bases and J lost 0; bases outside the gene matches: 5. CDR3 nucleotide sequence: TGTGCCAGCAGCTTTCCGGGGACAGCCTCCTACGAGCAGTACGTC. This gives the protein CASSFPGTASYEQYV.

The gene calls are TRBV4-1 and TRBJ2-1; D gene unclear. CDR1 and CDR2 from the germline V gene are MGHRA and YSYEKL. The V and J ends lost 4 bases and 4 bases respectively, with 20 bases between them. The CDR3 covers 17 residues. The CDR3 spells CASSPPMDRAPYNEQFF. CDR3 nucleotide sequence: TGCGCCAGCAGCCCTCCGATGGACCGAGCCCCATACAATGAGCAGTTCTTC.

The V and J genes are TRBV6-5 and TRBJ2-3, with D perhaps TRBD1 or TRBD2 (5 bases each). The CDR3 runs 14 residues. Germline-derived CDR1 and CDR2 are MNHEY and SVGAGI. Written as DNA, the CDR3 is TGTGCATCGGGACGGATAGAATACGCAGATACGCAGTATTTT. Residues: CASGRIEYADTQYF.